Below, one TCR beta chain is given with its context. The sample belongs to a study of long-term antiretroviral therapy in people with HIV. The libraries were made with immunoSEQ v3.0 at survey level. The data were produced by immunoSEQ multiplex PCR, yet TCRdb's version contains in-frame clones alone and is incomplete. The sample carries under 15,000 clones, 82% recorded once. The V gene lost 7 bases and the J gene lost 2 bases, with 14 bases spanning the gap. CDR1 is SGHVS, CDR2 FQNEAQ, per germline. The CDR3 consists of 14 residues. This chain uses TRBV7-8 with TRBJ1-1; possible D gene TRBD1, 5 bases. Material: unsorted PBMCs, obtained about 8 years after starting antiretroviral therapy. The clonotype originates from a man aged 45-65 years with HIV. Here the CDR3 reads CASTFLQGNTEAFF. The CDR3 DNA sequence: TGTGCCAGCACCTTCCTTCAGGGAAACACTGAAGCTTTCTTT.